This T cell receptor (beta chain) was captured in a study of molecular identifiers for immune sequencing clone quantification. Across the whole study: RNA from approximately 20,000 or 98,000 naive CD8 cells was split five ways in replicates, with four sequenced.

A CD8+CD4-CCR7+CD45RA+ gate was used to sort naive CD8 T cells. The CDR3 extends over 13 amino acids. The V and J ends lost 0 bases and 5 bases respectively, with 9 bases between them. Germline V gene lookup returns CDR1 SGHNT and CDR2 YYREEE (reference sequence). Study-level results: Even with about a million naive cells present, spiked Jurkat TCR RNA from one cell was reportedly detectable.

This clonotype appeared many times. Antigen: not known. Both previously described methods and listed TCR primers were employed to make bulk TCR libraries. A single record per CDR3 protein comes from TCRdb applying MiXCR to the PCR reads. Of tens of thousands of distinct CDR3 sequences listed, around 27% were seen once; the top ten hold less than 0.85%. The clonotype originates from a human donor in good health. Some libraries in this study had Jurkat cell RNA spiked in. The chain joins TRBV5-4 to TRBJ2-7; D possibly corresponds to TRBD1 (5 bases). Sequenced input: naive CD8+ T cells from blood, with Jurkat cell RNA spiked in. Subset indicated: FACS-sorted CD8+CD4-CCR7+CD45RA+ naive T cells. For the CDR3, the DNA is TGTGCCAGCAGCTTGGGACAGACGGACGAGCAGTACTTC. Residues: CASSLGQTDEQYF.